The 2 T cell receptor beta chains presented below share a single source sample, sequenced in a study of T cells in Graves' hyperthyroidism and ophthalmopathy. Researchers took RNA transcripts and amplified the TCR beta CDR3 regions from them. RT-PCR in the first round (using the HTBI primer set) targeted the TCR CDR3. TCRdb re-called the multiplex PCR reads with MiXCR, one entry per CDR3 protein. The table has around 520,000 distinct CDR3 sequences, around 14% seen once. Sequenced: blood. All receptors derive from a young woman with Graves' hyperthyroidism.

This clonotype showed up many times. The chain employs TRBV11-3 and TRBJ2-1, with D uncertain. The CDR3 loop spans 15 amino acids. V dropped 1 base and J dropped 2 bases, with 9 bases sitting between them. The germline CDR1 and CDR2 sequences are SGHNT and YENEEA. CDR3 region: CASSLGWATYNEQFF. DNA for the CDR3: TGTGCCAGCAGCTTAGGGTGGGCCACCTACAATGAGCAGTTCTTC.

A remark on this clonotype: A much larger clone sits a single nucleotide away, making a read error possible. The chain combines TRBV5-5 with TRBJ2-7; D gene unclear. CDR3 size: 13 residues. V dropped 5 bases and J dropped 3 bases, with 12 bases sitting between them. From germline, CDR1 is SGHKS and CDR2 YYEKEE (reference sequence). CDR3 sequence: CASSEGIYYEQYV. The DNA for the CDR3 is TGTGCCAGCAGTGAAGGGATCTACTACGAGCAGTACGTC.